The clone carrying this TCR beta chain was seen only once. The CDR3 contains 13 residues. The ends were cut back, 1 base at V and 8 bases at J, with 11 bases in the middle. Germline V lookup: CDR1 LGHDT, CDR2 YNNKEL (reference sequence). Profiling relied on immunoSEQ multiplex PCR, and the TCRdb table lists in-frame clones only, not all of them. The sample records around 42,000 clones, under 85% being singletons. This entry is derived from a study of blood T cell repertoires in COVID-19. This clonotype was sampled from a woman older than 75 with acute or convalescent COVID-19. This chain uses TRBV3-1 (or the pseudogene TRBV3-2) with TRBJ1-2; maybe TRBD1 (6 bases). Input material: peripheral blood. The DNA for the CDR3 is TGTGCCAGCAGCCAAGGGACAGACCCCGGCTACACCTTC. Protein sequence: CASSQGTDPGYTF.